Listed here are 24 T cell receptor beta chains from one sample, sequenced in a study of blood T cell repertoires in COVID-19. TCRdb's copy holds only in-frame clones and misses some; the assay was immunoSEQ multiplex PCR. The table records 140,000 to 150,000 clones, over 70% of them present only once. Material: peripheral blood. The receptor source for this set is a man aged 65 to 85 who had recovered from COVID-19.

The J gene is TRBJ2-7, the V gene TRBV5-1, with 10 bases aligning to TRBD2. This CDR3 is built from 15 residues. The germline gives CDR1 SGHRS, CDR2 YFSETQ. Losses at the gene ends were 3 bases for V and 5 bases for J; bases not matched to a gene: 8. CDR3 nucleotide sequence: TGCGCCAGCAGCTCTAGGACTAGCGGAATCCACGAGCAGTACTTC. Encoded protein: CASSSRTSGIHEQYF.

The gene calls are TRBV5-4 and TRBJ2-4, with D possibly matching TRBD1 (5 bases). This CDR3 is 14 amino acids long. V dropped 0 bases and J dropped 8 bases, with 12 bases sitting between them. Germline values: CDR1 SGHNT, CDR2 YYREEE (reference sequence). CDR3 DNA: TGTGCCAGCAGCTTGGAAGGGGTGTCGGACATTCAGTACTTC. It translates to CASSLEGVSDIQYF.

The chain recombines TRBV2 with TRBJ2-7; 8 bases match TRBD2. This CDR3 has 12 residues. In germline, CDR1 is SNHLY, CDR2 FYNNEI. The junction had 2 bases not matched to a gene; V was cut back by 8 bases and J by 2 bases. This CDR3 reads CASVSGTYEQYF. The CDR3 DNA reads TGTGCCAGCGTTAGCGGGACCTACGAGCAGTACTTC. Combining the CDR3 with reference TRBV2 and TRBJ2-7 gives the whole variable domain EPEVTQTPSHQVTQMGQEVILRCVPISNHLYFYWYRQILGQKVEFLVSFYNNEISEKSEIFDDQFSVERPDGSNFTLKIRSTKLEDSAMYFCASVSGTYEQYFGPGTRLTVT.

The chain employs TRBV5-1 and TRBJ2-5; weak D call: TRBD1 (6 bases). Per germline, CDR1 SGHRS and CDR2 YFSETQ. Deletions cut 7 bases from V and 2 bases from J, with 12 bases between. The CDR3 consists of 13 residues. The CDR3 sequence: CASYRVEQETQYF. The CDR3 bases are TGCGCCAGCTACAGGGTGGAACAAGAGACCCAGTACTTC.

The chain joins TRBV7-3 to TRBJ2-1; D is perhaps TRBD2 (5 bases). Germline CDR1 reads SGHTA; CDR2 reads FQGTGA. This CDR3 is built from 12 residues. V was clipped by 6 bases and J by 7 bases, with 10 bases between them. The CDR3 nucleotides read TGTGCCAGCAGAGGGAGAGGTAATGAGCAGTTCTTC. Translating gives CASRGRGNEQFF.

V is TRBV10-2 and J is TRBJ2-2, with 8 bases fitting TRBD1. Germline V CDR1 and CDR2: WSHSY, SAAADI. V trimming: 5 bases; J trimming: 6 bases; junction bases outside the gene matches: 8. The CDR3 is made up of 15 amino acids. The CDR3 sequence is CASSSPGGVAGELFF. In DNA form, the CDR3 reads TGCGCCAGCAGTTCACCAGGGGGCGTCGCCGGGGAGCTGTTTTTT.

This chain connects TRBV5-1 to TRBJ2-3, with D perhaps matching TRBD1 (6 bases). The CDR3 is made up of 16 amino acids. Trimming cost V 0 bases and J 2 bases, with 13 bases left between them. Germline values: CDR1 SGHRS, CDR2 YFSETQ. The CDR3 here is CASSLARGTSTDTQYF. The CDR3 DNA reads TGCGCCAGCAGCTTGGCCAGGGGTACCTCCACAGATACGCAGTATTTT.

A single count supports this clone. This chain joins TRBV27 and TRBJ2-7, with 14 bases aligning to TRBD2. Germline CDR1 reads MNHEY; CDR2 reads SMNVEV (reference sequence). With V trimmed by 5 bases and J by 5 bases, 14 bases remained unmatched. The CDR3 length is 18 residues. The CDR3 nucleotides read TGTGCCAGCAGTCCGACTAGCGGGAGGGCCTCTTTAGAACACGAGCAGTACTTC. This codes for CASSPTSGRASLEHEQYF.

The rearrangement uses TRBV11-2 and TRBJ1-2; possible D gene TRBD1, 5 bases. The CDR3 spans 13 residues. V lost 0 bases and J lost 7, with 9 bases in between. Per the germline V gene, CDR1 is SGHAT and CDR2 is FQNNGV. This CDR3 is CASSLDGGTGYTF. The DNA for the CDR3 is TGTGCCAGCAGCTTAGATGGGGGGACTGGCTACACCTTC. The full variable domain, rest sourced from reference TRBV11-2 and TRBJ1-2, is EAGVAQSPRYKIIEKRQSVAFWCNPISGHATLYWYQQILGQGPKLLIQFQNNGVVDDSQLPKDRFSAERLKGVDSTLKIQPAKLEDSAVYLCASSLDGGTGYTFGSGTRLTVV.

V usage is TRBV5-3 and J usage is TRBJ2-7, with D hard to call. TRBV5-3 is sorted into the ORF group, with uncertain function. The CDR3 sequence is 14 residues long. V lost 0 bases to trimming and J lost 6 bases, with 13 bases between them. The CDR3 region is CARSLGQENPEQYF. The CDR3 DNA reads TGTGCCAGAAGCTTGGGGCAGGAAAACCCCGAGCAGTACTTC.

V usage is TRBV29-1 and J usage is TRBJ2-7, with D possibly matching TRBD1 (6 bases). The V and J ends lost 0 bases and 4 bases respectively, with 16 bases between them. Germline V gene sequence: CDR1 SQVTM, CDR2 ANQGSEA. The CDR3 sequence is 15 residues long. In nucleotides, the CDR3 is TGCAGCGTTGAAGAACGGGCAGGGGAAAGGTACGAGCAGTACTTC. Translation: CSVEERAGERYEQYF.

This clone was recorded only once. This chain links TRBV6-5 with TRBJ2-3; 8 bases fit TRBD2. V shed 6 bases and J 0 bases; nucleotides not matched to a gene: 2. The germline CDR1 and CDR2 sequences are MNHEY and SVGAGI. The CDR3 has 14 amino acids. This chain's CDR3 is CASRGGGSTDTQYF. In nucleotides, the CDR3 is TGTGCCAGCAGGGGCGGGGGGAGCACAGATACGCAGTATTTT.

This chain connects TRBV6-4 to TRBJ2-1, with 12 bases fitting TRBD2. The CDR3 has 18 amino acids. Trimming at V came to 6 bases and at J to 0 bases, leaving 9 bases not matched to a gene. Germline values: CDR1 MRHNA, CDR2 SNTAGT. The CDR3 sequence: CASRRLAGVPSSYNEQFF. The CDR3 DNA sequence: TGTGCCAGCAGAAGACTAGCGGGAGTTCCTAGCTCCTACAATGAGCAGTTCTTC.

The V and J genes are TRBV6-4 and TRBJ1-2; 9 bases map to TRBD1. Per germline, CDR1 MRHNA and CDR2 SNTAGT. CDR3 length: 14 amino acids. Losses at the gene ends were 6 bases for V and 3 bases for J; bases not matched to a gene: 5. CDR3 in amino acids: CASSPGQGYYGYTF. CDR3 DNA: TGTGCCAGCAGCCCGGGACAGGGCTACTATGGCTACACCTTC.

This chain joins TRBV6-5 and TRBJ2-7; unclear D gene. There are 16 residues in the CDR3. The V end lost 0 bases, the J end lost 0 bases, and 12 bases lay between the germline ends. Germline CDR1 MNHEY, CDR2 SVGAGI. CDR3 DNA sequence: TGTGCCAGCAGTTACTCGAATTTGAGGAGCTCCTACGAGCAGTACTTC. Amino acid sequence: CASSYSNLRSSYEQYF.

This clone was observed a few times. CDR3 bases: TGTGCCAGCAGCTTATATGGAGACTCGGAGCAGTTCTTC. Its translation: CASSLYGDSEQFF. This chain connects TRBV7-9 to TRBJ2-1; D uncertain. Germline lookup yields CDR1 SEHNR and CDR2 FQNEAQ (reference sequence). The CDR3 consists of 13 residues. The V end lost 2 bases, the J end lost 10 bases, and 12 bases lay between the germline ends.

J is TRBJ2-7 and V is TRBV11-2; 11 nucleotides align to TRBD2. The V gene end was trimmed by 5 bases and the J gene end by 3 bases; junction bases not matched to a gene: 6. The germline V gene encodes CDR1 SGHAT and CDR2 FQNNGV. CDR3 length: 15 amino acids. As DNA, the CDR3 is TGTGCCAGCAGCCAGGGTCTAGCGGGGGGCTACGAGCAGTACTTC. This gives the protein CASSQGLAGGYEQYF.

The CDR3 reads CATNHGSNTGELFF. CDR3 bases: TGTGCCACCAACCACGGGTCTAACACCGGGGAGCTGTTTTTT. This chain links TRBV13 with TRBJ2-2, with no clear D. Germline CDR1 reads PRHDT; CDR2 reads FYEKMQ (reference sequence). CDR3 size: 14 residues. Between the trimmed V and J ends, which lost 10 bases and 2 bases, there was a span of 14 bases.

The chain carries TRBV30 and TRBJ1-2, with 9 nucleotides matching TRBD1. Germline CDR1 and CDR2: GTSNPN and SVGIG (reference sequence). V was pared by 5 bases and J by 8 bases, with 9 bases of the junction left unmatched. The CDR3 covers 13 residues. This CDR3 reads CAWETGGARGYTF. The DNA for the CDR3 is TGTGCCTGGGAAACAGGGGGCGCCCGGGGCTACACCTTC.

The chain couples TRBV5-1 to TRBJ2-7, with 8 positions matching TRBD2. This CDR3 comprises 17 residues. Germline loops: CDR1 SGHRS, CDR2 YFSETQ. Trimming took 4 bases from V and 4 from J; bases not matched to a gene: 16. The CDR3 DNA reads TGCGCCAGCAGCCAACTTATGTCAAGCGGGAGTTTTTACGAGCAGTACTTC. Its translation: CASSQLMSSGSFYEQYF.

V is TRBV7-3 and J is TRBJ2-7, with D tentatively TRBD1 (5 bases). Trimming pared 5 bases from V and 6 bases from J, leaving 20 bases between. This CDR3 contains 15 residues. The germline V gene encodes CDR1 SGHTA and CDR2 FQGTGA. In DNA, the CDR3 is TGTGCCAGCAGCCCCCGACAGAGATGGGTAGGCGAGCAGTACTTC. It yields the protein CASSPRQRWVGEQYF.

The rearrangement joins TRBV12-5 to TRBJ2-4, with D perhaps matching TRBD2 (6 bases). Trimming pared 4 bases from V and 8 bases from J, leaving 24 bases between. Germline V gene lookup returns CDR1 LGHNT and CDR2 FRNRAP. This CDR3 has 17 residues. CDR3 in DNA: TGTGCTAGTGGTTCGGCATTTTCCCCAACAGGAGGGGACATTCAGTACTTC. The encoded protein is CASGSAFSPTGGDIQYF.

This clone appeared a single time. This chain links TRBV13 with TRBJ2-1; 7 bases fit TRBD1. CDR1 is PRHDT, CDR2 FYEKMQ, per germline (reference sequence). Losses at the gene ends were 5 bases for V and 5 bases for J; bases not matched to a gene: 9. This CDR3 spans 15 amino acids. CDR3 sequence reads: CASSPTGDFDNEQFF. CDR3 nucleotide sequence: TGTGCCAGCAGCCCAACAGGGGATTTCGACAATGAGCAGTTCTTC.

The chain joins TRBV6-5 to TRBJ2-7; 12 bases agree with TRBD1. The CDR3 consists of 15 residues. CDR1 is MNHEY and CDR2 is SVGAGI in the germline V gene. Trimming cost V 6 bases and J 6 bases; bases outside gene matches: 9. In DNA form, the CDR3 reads TGTGCCAGCAGCCTTTCCCGGGACAGGGGGCTCGAGCAGTACTTC. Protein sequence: CASSLSRDRGLEQYF.